The 32 T cell receptor beta chains reported below all come from one sample, sequenced in a study of blood T cell repertoires in COVID-19. Sequenced by immunoSEQ multiplex PCR; TCRdb stores in-frame clones only, minus some. The sample consists of roughly 97,000 clones, over 75% of them appearing once. Sequences were obtained from peripheral blood. All receptors come from a man between 65 and 85 years old with acute or convalescent COVID-19.

This chain joins TRBV5-4 and TRBJ1-6; D remains unclear. The germline CDR1 and CDR2 sequences are SGHNT and YYREEE (reference sequence). The V end was cut by 3 bases, the J end by 5 bases, with 12 bases between. CDR3 length equals 15 residues. CDR3 in DNA: TGTGCCAGCAGCTCCCAGCTAGGCGATAATTCACCCCTCCACTTT. It specifies CASSSQLGDNSPLHF. The full variable domain, rest sourced from reference TRBV5-4 and TRBJ1-6, is ETGVTQSPTHLIKTRGQQVTLRCSSQSGHNTVSWYQQALGQGPQFIFQYYREEENGRGNFPPRFSGLQFPNYSSELNVNALELDDSALYLCASSSQLGDNSPLHFGNGTRLTVT.

This clone has only a few counts. The chain couples TRBV6-5 to TRBJ1-2, with unresolved D. Germline assignment: CDR1 MNHEY and CDR2 SVGAGI. This CDR3 has 13 amino acids. V was pared by 5 bases and J by 1 base, with 8 bases between. The chain's CDR3 is CASSPVVNYGYTF. CDR3 DNA: TGTGCCAGCAGTCCGGTAGTTAACTATGGCTACACCTTC.

Written as DNA, the CDR3 is TGTGCCAGTAGTACCCGACAGGTGAAAGAGACCCAGTACTTC. As protein: CASSTRQVKETQYF. This rearrangement joins TRBV19 to TRBJ2-5; a weak D match, TRBD1 (6 bases). The V end was cut by 4 bases, the J end by 3 bases, with 12 bases between. Germline CDR1 and CDR2: LNHDA and SQIVND (reference sequence). The CDR3 has 14 residues.

The V gene is TRBV2, the J gene TRBJ2-7; 9 bases match TRBD1. Germline V CDR1 and CDR2: SNHLY, FYNNEI. The ends lost 7 bases at V and 7 bases at J; junction bases unmatched: 11. The CDR3 extends over 14 amino acids. The CDR3 loop reads CASNRDRVYPEQYF. The CDR3 region has the DNA TGTGCCAGCAATCGGGACAGGGTCTATCCTGAGCAGTACTTC.

The chain couples TRBV28 to TRBJ1-5; possible D gene TRBD1, 6 bases. The germline CDR1 and CDR2 sequences are MDHEN and SYDVKM. This CDR3 region has 14 residues. V shed 10 bases and J shed 0 bases, with 13 bases lying between them. The DNA for the CDR3 is TGTGCCACCCGCAGGGGAACTAGCAATCAGCCCCAGCATTTT. Protein product: CATRRGTSNQPQHF.

This sequence joins TRBV5-1 and TRBJ1-1, with D possibly matching TRBD1 (6 bases). The V gene lost 0 bases and the J gene lost 9 bases, with 18 bases spanning the gap. Germline V lookup: CDR1 SGHRS, CDR2 YFSETQ. This CDR3 is built from 15 residues. Here the CDR3 DNA reads TGCGCCAGCAGCTTGGAAGGGGGAGGGGACAAAAAAGCTTTCTTT. This gives the protein CASSLEGGGDKKAFF.

This chain joins TRBV29-1 and TRBJ1-4, with TRBD1 matching over 7 bases. Looked up from germline, CDR1 is SQVTM and CDR2 is ANQGSEA. With V trimmed by 7 bases and J by 4 bases, 6 bases remained unmatched. There are 13 residues in the CDR3. The CDR3 reads CSGRDSRNEKLFF. In DNA form, the CDR3 reads TGCAGCGGCCGGGACAGTCGTAATGAAAAACTGTTTTTT.

V and J are TRBV7-9 and TRBJ2-1; 9 nucleotides line up with TRBD2. The V gene's germline CDR1 is SEHNR and CDR2 FQNEAQ (reference sequence). This CDR3 has 15 amino acids. The trim removed 4 bases at V and 8 bases at J, leaving 9 bases unmatched. CDR3 sequence: CASSYWAGGPHEQFF. For the CDR3, the DNA is TGTGCCAGCAGCTATTGGGCGGGAGGGCCTCATGAGCAGTTCTTC.

V is TRBV28 and J is TRBJ2-7; TRBD1 matches 11 bases. The J segment lost 0 bases and the V segment lost 8 bases, leaving 3 bases of the junction unmatched. The CDR3 runs 14 residues. Germline CDR1 MDHEN, CDR2 SYDVKM. The CDR3 sequence: CASGQGAFSYEQYF. CDR3 sequence (DNA): TGTGCCAGCGGACAGGGGGCGTTCTCCTACGAGCAGTACTTC.

V usage is TRBV5-1 and J usage is TRBJ2-1; perhaps TRBD2 as D (5 bases). The germline V gene has CDR1 SGHRS and CDR2 YFSETQ. Trimming cost V 4 bases and J 6 bases, with 17 bases left between them. The CDR3 extends over 15 amino acids. CDR3 loop: CASSPGLPPSNEQFF. CDR3 bases: TGCGCCAGCAGCCCTGGACTTCCGCCCTCCAATGAGCAGTTCTTC.

The CDR3 coding sequence is TGTGCCAGCTCGCAGCAGGGACTTAGCCCGGGTGAGCAGTTCTTC. It translates to CASSQQGLSPGEQFF. The chain joins TRBV18 to TRBJ2-1; D may be TRBD2 (6 bases). With 6 bases removed from V and 9 bases from J, the gap between germline ends came to 21 bases. Germline loops: CDR1 KGHSH, CDR2 LQKENI. This CDR3 has 15 residues.

The table lists this clone with a few counts. Within the sample, other DNA sequences also encode this same CDR3. The chain is built from TRBV30 and TRBJ2-7; no firm D call. CDR3 length equals 13 residues. Trimming removed 0 bases from V and 3 bases from J, with 9 bases in between. Germline V CDR1 and CDR2: GTSNPN, SVGIG (reference sequence). The CDR3 region is CAWSVSLYYEQYV. The CDR3 DNA reads as TGTGCCTGGAGTGTAAGTCTATACTACGAGCAGTACGTC.

The V call is TRBV28, the J call TRBJ2-7; 7 nucleotides match TRBD1. The V gene's germline CDR1 is MDHEN and CDR2 SYDVKM. The CDR3 length is 17 residues. V lost 5 bases to trimming and J lost 1 base; unmatched junction nucleotides: 14. CDR3 nucleotides: TGTGCCAGCAGTAACCCCCAAGCAGGGGGTAGGTCCTACGAGCAGTACTTC. This gives the protein CASSNPQAGGRSYEQYF.

This clone occurred once. The chain joins TRBV19 to TRBJ2-4; 9 nucleotides align to TRBD1. Germline trimming cut 5 bases from V and 4 bases from J; bases unmatched to any gene: 3. The CDR3 is made up of 14 amino acids. Germline V gene data show CDR1 as LNHDA and CDR2 as SQIVND (reference sequence). CDR3 nucleotide sequence: TGTGCCAGTAGTTCAGGGACAGGGAAAAACATTCAGTACTTC. This gives the protein CASSSGTGKNIQYF.

This clone was counted between two and nine times. The V and J genes are TRBV7-8 and TRBJ2-2, with 8 bases matching TRBD1. After removal of 4 bases from V and 3 bases from J, the junction contained 10 bases not matched to a gene. CDR3 length: 17 residues. Germline V lookup: CDR1 SGHVS, CDR2 FQNEAQ. The chain's CDR3 is CASSSLDRGSYTGELFF. DNA for the CDR3: TGTGCCAGCAGCTCGCTTGACAGGGGCAGTTACACCGGGGAGCTGTTTTTT.

The rearrangement joins TRBV5-1 to TRBJ1-1, with D possibly being TRBD1 (5 bases). V was clipped by 0 bases and J by 1 base, with 7 bases between them. CDR1 is SGHRS and CDR2 is YFSETQ in the germline V gene. The CDR3 has 14 amino acids. This chain's CDR3 is CASSLATGNTEAFF. DNA for the CDR3: TGCGCCAGCAGCTTGGCCACAGGGAACACTGAAGCTTTCTTT.

This chain links TRBV13 with TRBJ2-7, with a tentative D call TRBD2 (6 bases). The V end lost 6 bases, the J end lost 3 bases, and 15 bases lay between the germline ends. Germline assignment: CDR1 PRHDT and CDR2 FYEKMQ (reference sequence). The CDR3 spans 14 residues. CDR3 amino acids: CASRASSGGYEQYF. CDR3 bases: TGTGCCAGCAGGGCGAGTAGCGGCGGCTACGAGCAGTACTTC.

There are a few counts of this clone. The chain joins TRBV24-1 to TRBJ2-1, with D possibly being TRBD1 (5 bases). Germline CDR1 and CDR2: KGHDR and SFDVKD. The CDR3 consists of 11 residues. Trimming pared 8 bases from V and 4 bases from J, leaving 5 bases between. Here the CDR3 DNA reads TGTGCCACCAAGGGGTACAATGAGCAGTTCTTC. Translated, it gives CATKGYNEQFF.

The chain uses TRBV7-2 and TRBJ1-3; 8 positions agree with TRBD1. CDR1 SGHTA and CDR2 FQGNSA come from the germline V gene. V lost 4 bases and J lost 4; bases outside the gene matches: 6. This CDR3 region has 15 residues. CDR3 DNA: TGTGCCAGCAGCTACCAGACAGGGGCGGGAAACACCATATATTTT. This translates into CASSYQTGAGNTIYF.

The DNA of the CDR3 is TGCAGCGTTGGGCAAGGGAGGAACACTGAAGCTTTCTTT. Amino acid sequence: CSVGQGRNTEAFF. The chain carries TRBV29-1 and TRBJ1-1; D not resolved. The V end was cut by 4 bases, the J end by 1 base, with 10 bases between. Germline values: CDR1 SQVTM, CDR2 ANQGSEA. The CDR3 runs to 13 residues. The complete variable domain, with remaining parts taken from reference TRBV29-1 and TRBJ1-1, reads SAVISQKPSRDICQRGTSLTIQCQVDSQVTMMFWYRQQPGQSLTLIATANQGSEATYESGFVIDKFPISRPNLTFSTLTVSNMSPEDSSIYLCSVGQGRNTEAFFGQGTRLTVV.

This clone was detected only a few times. The V gene is TRBV7-9, the J gene TRBJ2-2; 10 bases are shared with TRBD1. The CDR3 is 15 residues long. CDR1 SEHNR and CDR2 FQNEAQ come from the germline V gene (reference sequence). V gave up 4 bases and J gave up 7 bases; unmatched junction bases: 6. In nucleotides, the CDR3 is TGTGCCAGCAGCTCGTGGACAGGGGGTATCGGGGAGCTGTTTTTT. It yields the protein CASSSWTGGIGELFF.

The chain is built from TRBV14 and TRBJ2-2; 8 bases are shared with TRBD2. V shed 3 bases, J shed 0 bases, and the junction held 12 bases outside the gene matches. Germline-derived CDR1 and CDR2 are SGHDN and FVKESK. This CDR3 has 19 residues. CDR3 loop: CASSHLGVAGSTNTGELFF. DNA of the CDR3: TGTGCCAGCAGCCACCTCGGGGTAGCGGGGTCTACGAACACCGGGGAGCTGTTTTTT. The variable domain in full, with the rest retrieved from reference TRBV14 and TRBJ2-2, is EAGVTQFPSHSVIEKGQTVTLRCDPISGHDNLYWYRRVMGKEIKFLLHFVKESKQDESGMPNNRFLAERTGGTYSTLKVQPAELEDSGVYFCASSHLGVAGSTNTGELFFGEGSRLTVL.

The V and J genes are TRBV6-5 and TRBJ1-6, with a tentative D call TRBD1 (5 bases). CDR1 and CDR2 (germline): MNHEY, SVGAGI. The CDR3 runs to 15 residues. Deletions cut 7 bases from V and 9 bases from J, with 19 bases between. The DNA of the CDR3 is TGTGCCAGCACCGCTCAAGGGGCCCACGGTTCACCCCTCCACTTT. Protein product: CASTAQGAHGSPLHF.

This rearrangement joins TRBV27 to TRBJ1-6; TRBD1 aligns across 10 bases. The CDR3 extends over 17 amino acids. The ends lost 5 bases at V and 7 bases at J; junction bases unmatched: 11. CDR1 is MNHEY, CDR2 SMNVEV, per germline (reference sequence). The CDR3 sequence: CASSNSGTGVKNSPLHF. For the CDR3, the DNA is TGTGCCAGCAGTAACTCCGGGACAGGGGTGAAGAATTCACCCCTCCACTTT.

The V and J genes are TRBV7-2 and TRBJ2-1, with a weak D call TRBD2 (6 bases). The CDR3 has 17 residues. Germline values: CDR1 SGHTA, CDR2 FQGNSA. Trimming cost V 0 bases and J 2 bases, with 14 bases left between them. The CDR3 loop is CASSLAGDSGPYNEQFF. CDR3 in DNA: TGTGCCAGCAGCTTAGCCGGGGACTCGGGGCCCTACAATGAGCAGTTCTTC. Filled out from reference TRBV7-2 and TRBJ2-1, the complete variable domain reads GAGVSQSPSNKVTEKGKDVELRCDPISGHTALYWYRQSLGQGLEFLIYFQGNSAPDKSGLPSDRFSAERTGGSVSTLTIQRTQQEDSAVYLCASSLAGDSGPYNEQFFGPGTRLTVL.

This CDR3 reads CASSLRSFQETQYF. The DNA of the CDR3 is TGCGCCAGCAGCTTGCGCAGTTTTCAAGAGACCCAGTACTTC. The chain is built from TRBV5-1 and TRBJ2-5; D call uncertain. The CDR3 has 14 amino acids. Germline V gene data show CDR1 as SGHRS and CDR2 as YFSETQ. Trimming cost V 1 base and J 2 bases, with 9 bases left between them. The full variable domain, in which reference TRBV5-1 and TRBJ2-5 provide the parts outside the CDR3, is KAGVTQTPRYLIKTRGQQVTLSCSPISGHRSVSWYQQTPGQGLQFLFEYFSETQRNKGNFPGRFSGRQFSNSRSEMNVSTLELGDSALYLCASSLRSFQETQYFGPGTRLLVL.

J is TRBJ1-5 and V is TRBV12-3 or TRBV12-4; 7 bases match TRBD1. There are 13 residues in the CDR3. Unmatched junction bases numbered 5, after V lost 5 bases and J lost 7 bases. The CDR3 region is CASSLDRVQPQHF. The DNA for the CDR3 is TGTGCCAGCAGTCTAGACAGGGTACAGCCCCAGCATTTT.

CDR3 sequence: CASAQGTNTEAFF. The DNA of the CDR3 is TGTGCCAGCGCACAGGGGACGAACACTGAAGCTTTCTTT. The chain joins TRBV24-1 to TRBJ1-1, with 7 bases fitting TRBD1. The ends lost 11 bases at V and 1 base at J; junction bases unmatched: 6. CDR1 KGHDR and CDR2 SFDVKD come from the germline V gene. This CDR3 contains 13 residues.

V usage is TRBV6-6 and J usage is TRBJ2-2; TRBD1 agrees at 7 bases. With 5 bases clipped from V and 0 bases from J, the junction kept 3 bases outside the gene matches. This CDR3 contains 15 residues. Germline V lookup: CDR1 MNHNY, CDR2 SVGAGI (reference sequence). Here the CDR3 DNA reads TGTGCCAGCAGTCCGGGACAGTCGAACACCGGGGAGCTGTTTTTT. Protein: CASSPGQSNTGELFF.

The chain links TRBV7-2 to TRBJ2-3, with 10 bases fitting TRBD2. Germline CDR1 SGHTA, CDR2 FQGNSA. The junction had 5 bases not matched to a gene; V was cut back by 4 bases and J by 4 bases. The CDR3 is 15 residues long. CDR3 loop: CASSSGLATADTQYF. The CDR3 nucleotides read TGTGCCAGCAGCTCGGGACTAGCGACCGCAGATACGCAGTATTTT.

This clone occurred many times. The V gene is TRBV5-8, the J gene TRBJ1-6, with a tentative D call TRBD1 (6 bases). Trimming shortened V by 2 bases and J by 10 bases, and 10 bases separated the two germline ends. The germline CDR1 and CDR2 sequences are SGHTS and YDEGEE. This CDR3 spans 13 amino acids. DNA of the CDR3: TGTGCCAGCAGCTTTCACAGGGACTCACCCCTCCACTTT. This encodes CASSFHRDSPLHF.

This clone was seen a single time. The chain couples TRBV6-5 to TRBJ1-2; D is perhaps TRBD1 (5 bases). The ends were cut back, 7 bases at V and 1 base at J, with 13 bases in the middle. This CDR3 has 14 residues. Germline V gene lookup returns CDR1 MNHEY and CDR2 SVGAGI. As DNA, the CDR3 is TGTGCCAGCACATTTCGGGGGGGTAACTATGGCTACACCTTC. Translated: CASTFRGGNYGYTF.